Below are 2 T cell receptor beta chains sequenced from a single sample in a study of T cell repertoires in cytomegalovirus infection. TCRdb processed the reads anew with MiXCR; each CDR3 protein has one entry. The data show around 800,000 distinct CDR3 sequences, roughly 33% seen once. No antigen is known for these receptors. The source material was cultured CD8+ T cells from PBMCs, sampled from culture after CMV antigen stimulation. All receptors derive from a human donor in good health (CMV status not recorded). Some clones in this sample may be carry-over from other donors' samples.

In its sample, this clonotype was seen a few times. The chain employs TRBV20-1 and TRBJ1-6, with 9 bases matching TRBD1. This CDR3 is 16 amino acids long. V lost 0 bases, J lost 8 bases, and 8 bases stayed unmatched. The V gene's germline CDR1 is DFQATT and CDR2 SNEGSKA (reference sequence). The CDR3 region is CSAREGQGLVDSPLHF. As DNA, the CDR3 is TGCAGTGCTAGAGAGGGACAGGGTTTAGTTGATTCACCCCTCCACTTT.

This clonotype was observed at least ten times. This chain links TRBV10-3 with TRBJ1-5, with D possibly being TRBD1 (5 bases). This CDR3 comprises 15 residues. V lost 3 bases to trimming and J lost 2 bases, with 11 bases between them. Germline CDR1 and CDR2: ENHRY and SYGVKD. Written as DNA, the CDR3 is TGTGCCATCAGTGACGTGGGGGGGGGCAATCAGCCCCAGCATTTT. Translation gives CAISDVGGGNQPQHF.